Detailed here is one TCR beta chain. Its antigen remains unidentified. The source of the sample is a study of cytomegalovirus exposure and HLA in healthy donors. Study-wide findings and caveats: A few CMV-associated chains proved CMV antigen-specific in vitro. The authors later linked a missense DCLRE1C variant to TCR beta V- and J-gene trimming. Equally common other TCR beta chains were less clonally expanded than HLA-associated ones, a later analysis found.

The CDR3 runs to 15 residues. CDR1 and CDR2 from the germline V gene are SGDLS and YYNGEE. V lost 4 bases to trimming and J lost 4 bases, with 17 bases between them. The PCR used 60 Vbeta and 13 Jbeta primers. TCRdb's table, derived via immunoSEQ multiplex PCR, lists solely in-frame clones and lacks some. The data contain about 160,000 clones, around 84% of them singletons. The receptor's source is a man aged 50 or older in good health and CMV-seropositive. The sequenced sample consisted of PBMCs. The chain has TRBV9 and TRBJ1-2; D might be TRBD1 (5 bases). The CDR3 region is CASSPDPGNSYGYTF. In DNA, the CDR3 is TGTGCCAGCAGCCCAGATCCAGGGAATAGCTATGGCTACACCTTC.